These 16 T cell receptor beta chains originate from one sample sequenced in a study of CD8 T cells in ankylosing spondylitis. Findings and caveats of the study: Roughly 8 highly homologous variants made up a TCR beta motif that seemed to typify ankylosing spondylitis blood.

MiXCR, run by TCRdb on the 5' RACE reads, gives a single entry per CDR3 protein. Here the sample spans some 100,000 distinct CDR3 sequences, more than 8.5% being singletons. These receptors' targets are unknown. Sample: blood, either unsorted or a sorted T cell fraction (not recorded which). These receptors were collected from a male donor with ankylosing spondylitis.

The rearrangement links TRBV7-2 to TRBJ2-5; perhaps TRBD1 as D (6 bases). The CDR3 sequence is 15 residues long. The germline V gene has CDR1 SGHTA and CDR2 FQGNSA. V lost 1 base to trimming and J lost 1 base, with 10 bases between them. This CDR3 reads CASSLVRGVQETQYF. CDR3 DNA sequence: TGTGCCAGCAGCTTAGTCAGGGGCGTCCAAGAGACCCAGTACTTC.

This clonotype appeared a few times. The CDR3 DNA sequence: TGTGCCAGCAGGGACCCGGGAGGCGGCGTCTACGAGCAGTACGTC. This gives the protein CASRDPGGGVYEQYV. This sequence joins TRBV28 and TRBJ2-7; TRBD2 aligns across 7 bases. V dropped 6 bases and J dropped 3; count of bases not matched to a gene: 11. The germline gives CDR1 MDHEN, CDR2 SYDVKM. CDR3 length equals 15 residues.

The V call is TRBV12-3 or TRBV12-4, the J call TRBJ2-1; TRBD1 agrees at 8 bases. The CDR3 is 14 amino acids. J gave up 5 bases and V 4 bases, and 4 bases lay outside the gene matches. Here the CDR3 reads CASSWTGLNNEQFF. DNA of the CDR3: TGTGCCAGCAGTTGGACAGGGCTCAACAATGAGCAGTTCTTC.

The gene calls are TRBV10-2 and TRBJ2-2, with 7 nucleotides matching TRBD2. The ends lost 5 bases at V and 5 bases at J; junction bases unmatched: 8. The CDR3 spans 15 residues. Germline assignment: CDR1 WSHSY and CDR2 SAAADI. CDR3 coding DNA: TGCGCCAGCAGTAAGCGGGGAATAAAAACCGGGGAGCTGTTTTTT. It is translated as CASSKRGIKTGELFF.

The J gene is TRBJ2-3, the V gene TRBV7-9, with D possibly matching TRBD2 (5 bases). Per the germline V gene, CDR1 is SEHNR and CDR2 is FQNEAQ (reference sequence). V shed 3 bases and J shed 4 bases, with 14 bases lying between them. This CDR3 is built from 15 residues. The CDR3, as DNA: TGTGCCAGCAGCTTGGGAGCAGCCAAGGCAGATACGCAGTATTTT. It encodes CASSLGAAKADTQYF.

This chain joins TRBV5-4 and TRBJ1-1, with D possibly matching TRBD1 (5 bases). The CDR3 has 14 residues. Germline values: CDR1 SGHNT, CDR2 YYREEE (reference sequence). V was trimmed by 3 bases and J by 1 base, leaving 10 bases between them. CDR3 loop: CASSSSGTNTEAFF. CDR3 sequence (DNA): TGTGCCAGCAGCTCCTCAGGGACGAACACTGAAGCTTTCTTT. The full variable domain, its missing parts supplied by reference TRBV5-4 and TRBJ1-1, is ETGVTQSPTHLIKTRGQQVTLRCSSQSGHNTVSWYQQALGQGPQFIFQYYREEENGRGNFPPRFSGLQFPNYSSELNVNALELDDSALYLCASSSSGTNTEAFFGQGTRLTVV.

This clonotype came up many times. The rearrangement uses TRBV9 and TRBJ1-5, with a weak D call TRBD1 (5 bases). V was cut by 0 bases and J by 4 bases, with 8 bases left in between. Per the germline V gene, CDR1 is SGDLS and CDR2 is YYNGEE. This CDR3 comprises 14 residues. This CDR3 reads CASSVGAGNQPQHF. The DNA of the CDR3 is TGTGCCAGCAGCGTAGGCGCAGGGAATCAGCCCCAGCATTTT.

In the case of this clonotype: A junction end diverges from the germline sequence, so it may reflect a read error. This rearrangement joins TRBV4-2 to TRBJ2-3; 7 bases map to TRBD2. This CDR3 is built from 15 residues. CDR1 is LGHNA and CDR2 is YNFKEQ in the germline V gene. The CDR3 DNA sequence: TGTGCCAGCAGCACACCGGGACTAACACAGGATATGCAGTATTTT. The encoded protein is CASSTPGLTQDMQYF.

This chain joins TRBV5-1 and TRBJ1-5, with D possibly matching TRBD1 (5 bases). The germline V and J ends were trimmed by 4 bases and 3 bases, with 14 bases remaining between them. The CDR3 totals 15 residues. CDR1 and CDR2 from the germline V gene are SGHRS and YFSETQ. CDR3 DNA sequence: TGCGCCAGCAGCCCCGGCCTGGGGACCAATCAGCCCCAGCATTTT. The encoded protein is CASSPGLGTNQPQHF.

V is TRBV5-1 and J is TRBJ1-3, with D unresolved. V was pared by 2 bases and J by 0 bases, with 3 bases between. Germline CDR1 SGHRS, CDR2 YFSETQ. The length of the CDR3 is 13 residues. CDR3 sequence (DNA): TGCGCCAGCAGCTTAACCTCTGGAAACACCATATATTTT. Translating it yields CASSLTSGNTIYF. Full variable domain (missing parts from reference TRBV5-1 and TRBJ1-3): KAGVTQTPRYLIKTRGQQVTLSCSPISGHRSVSWYQQTPGQGLQFLFEYFSETQRNKGNFPGRFSGRQFSNSRSEMNVSTLELGDSALYLCASSLTSGNTIYFGEGSWLTVV.

This rearrangement joins TRBV27 to TRBJ2-7; 10 bases align to TRBD1. The CDR3 length is 15 residues. CDR1 MNHEY and CDR2 SMNVEV come from the germline V gene (reference sequence). Germline trimming cut 4 bases from V and 5 bases from J; bases unmatched to any gene: 8. The CDR3 bases are TGTGCCAGCAGTTCTGGGACAGGGGTGTTCAACGAGCAGTACTTC. Amino acid sequence: CASSSGTGVFNEQYF.

The chain has TRBV10-2 and TRBJ2-1; 7 bases line up with TRBD1. There are 13 residues in the CDR3. V shed 2 bases, J shed 8 bases, and the junction held 3 bases outside the gene matches. CDR1 WSHSY and CDR2 SAAADI come from the germline V gene. The CDR3 DNA sequence: TGCGCCAGCAGTGAGGTAGGGGGCTATGAGCAGTTCTTC. This encodes CASSEVGGYEQFF.

The V gene is TRBV5-1, the J gene TRBJ2-2, with D uncertain. The CDR3 is made up of 15 amino acids. Germline CDR1 reads SGHRS; CDR2 reads YFSETQ. Trimming stripped 7 bases from V and 3 bases from J, with 16 bases between. The CDR3 loop is CASFSYSMDTGELFF. DNA of the CDR3: TGCGCCAGCTTTTCCTATAGCATGGACACCGGGGAGCTGTTTTTT.

In its sample, this clonotype was seen many times. This sequence joins TRBV27 and TRBJ1-2, with no clear D. This CDR3 is 14 amino acids long. Germline V gene lookup returns CDR1 MNHEY and CDR2 SMNVEV (reference sequence). Trimming removed 5 bases at V and 3 bases at J, with 13 bases between. The CDR3 DNA follows: TGTGCCAGCAGTCCGTGGACCGGAGACTATGGCTACACCTTC. This codes for CASSPWTGDYGYTF.

This clonotype appeared a few times. The chain carries TRBV27 and TRBJ2-1; D is perhaps TRBD1 (6 bases). The V gene lost 2 bases and the J gene lost 6 bases, with 11 bases spanning the gap. The germline gives CDR1 MNHEY, CDR2 SMNVEV (reference sequence). The CDR3 contains 14 residues. CDR3 protein: CASSLGDTFNEQFF. The CDR3 DNA reads TGTGCCAGCAGTTTAGGGGACACATTCAATGAGCAGTTCTTC.

The chain combines TRBV12-5 with TRBJ1-1, with 8 bases that match TRBD1. In germline, CDR1 is LGHNT, CDR2 FRNRAP. Trimming took 1 base from V and 4 from J; bases not matched to a gene: 2. The CDR3 totals 14 residues. This CDR3 reads CASGLADRGTEAFF. The DNA for the CDR3 is TGTGCTAGTGGTTTGGCCGACAGGGGCACTGAAGCTTTCTTT.